This TCR beta chain was recorded in a study of cytomegalovirus exposure and HLA in healthy donors. Germline CDR1 reads SGHTA; CDR2 reads FQGTGA. V lost 1 base, J lost 6 bases, and 10 bases stayed unmatched. This CDR3 has 18 amino acids. Using immunoSEQ multiplex PCR, the repertoire was profiled, and TCRdb retains in-frame clones only, with some absent. This sample has approximately 100,000 clones, with 88% found just once. Material for sequencing was PBMCs. This TCR derives from a woman under 30 in good health and CMV-seronegative. The chain recombines TRBV7-3 with TRBJ2-2; 11 bases are a match to TRBD1. CDR3 protein: CASSLSPRTGGASGELFF. DNA for the CDR3: TGTGCCAGCAGCTTAAGCCCTAGGACAGGGGGCGCATCCGGGGAGCTGTTTTTT.